The present T cell receptor (beta chain) was sequenced within a study of T cells after posttransplantation cyclophosphamide. Whole-study findings and limits: Skin or GI-infiltrating T cells shared few TRB sequences with blood. Recipient CMV seropositivity and CMV reactivation strongly tracked TRB clonality. Donor CD8+ memory clones often dominated recipient blood repertoires at later times.

V shed 6 bases and J shed 4 bases, with 18 bases lying between them. In germline, CDR1 is MNHEY, CDR2 SMNVEV (reference sequence). The CDR3 runs to 15 residues. The related graft donor's blood sample was taken on the day of bone marrow donation. Data came from immunoSEQ multiplex PCR; TCRdb stores just in-frame clones and leaves some out. In the table there are tens of thousands of clones, roughly two thirds of which are singletons. A note on this clone: Its specificity is not known.

The sequencing sample was made of memory CD4+ T cells sorted from PBMCs. V gene TRBV27 combines with J gene TRBJ1-2, with D possibly matching TRBD1 (5 bases). The sequence derives from a woman aged 60 to 75 in good health, CMV-negative, and a related stem cell transplant donor. The CDR3 is CASRFNYQGLYGYTF. CDR3 nucleotide sequence: TGTGCCAGCAGGTTCAACTATCAGGGACTCTATGGCTACACCTTC.